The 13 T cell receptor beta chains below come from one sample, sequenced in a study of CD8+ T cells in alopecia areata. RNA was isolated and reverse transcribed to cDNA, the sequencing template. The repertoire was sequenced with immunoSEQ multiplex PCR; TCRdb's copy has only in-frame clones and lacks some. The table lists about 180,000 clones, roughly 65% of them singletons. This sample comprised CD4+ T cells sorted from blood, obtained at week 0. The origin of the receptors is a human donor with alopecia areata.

The CDR3 DNA follows: TGTGCCAGCAGCTTAATGACAGATACGCAGTATTTT. It specifies CASSLMTDTQYF. This rearrangement joins TRBV7-2 to TRBJ2-3; no clear D. Germline V CDR1 and CDR2: SGHTA, FQGNSA. CDR3 length: 12 residues. V shed 2 bases and J shed 3 bases, with 3 bases lying between them. Filled out from reference TRBV7-2 and TRBJ2-3, the complete variable domain reads GAGVSQSPSNKVTEKGKDVELRCDPISGHTALYWYRQSLGQGLEFLIYFQGNSAPDKSGLPSDRFSAERTGGSVSTLTIQRTQQEDSAVYLCASSLMTDTQYFGPGTRLTVL.

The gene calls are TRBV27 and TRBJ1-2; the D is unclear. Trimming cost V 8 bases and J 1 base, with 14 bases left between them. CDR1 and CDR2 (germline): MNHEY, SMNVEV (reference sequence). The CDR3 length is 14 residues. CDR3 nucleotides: TGTGCCAGCTCGCGCAGCGCCCTTAACTATGGCTACACCTTC. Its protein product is CASSRSALNYGYTF.

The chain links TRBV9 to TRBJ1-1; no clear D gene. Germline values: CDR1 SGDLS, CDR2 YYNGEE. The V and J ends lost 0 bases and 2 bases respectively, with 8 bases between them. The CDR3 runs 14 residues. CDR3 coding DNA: TGTGCCAGCAGCGTAGTTGGCGTAAACACTGAAGCTTTCTTT. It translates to CASSVVGVNTEAFF.

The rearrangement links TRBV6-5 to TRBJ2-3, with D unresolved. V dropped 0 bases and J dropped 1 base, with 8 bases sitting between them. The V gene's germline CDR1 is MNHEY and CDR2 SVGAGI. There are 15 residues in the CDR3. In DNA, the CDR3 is TGTGCCAGCAGTTACTCAGCCGGGCGCACAGATACGCAGTATTTT. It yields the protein CASSYSAGRTDTQYF.

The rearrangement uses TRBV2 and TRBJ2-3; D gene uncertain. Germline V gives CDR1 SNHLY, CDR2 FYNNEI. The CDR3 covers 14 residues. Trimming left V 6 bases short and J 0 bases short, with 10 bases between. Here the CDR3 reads CASRIIPSTDTQYF. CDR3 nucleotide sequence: TGTGCCAGCAGGATTATACCTAGCACAGATACGCAGTATTTT.

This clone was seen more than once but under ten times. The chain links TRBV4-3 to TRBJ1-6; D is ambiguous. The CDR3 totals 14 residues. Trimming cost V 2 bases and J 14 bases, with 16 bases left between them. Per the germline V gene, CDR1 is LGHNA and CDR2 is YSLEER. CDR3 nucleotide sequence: TGCGCCAGCAGCCAAACGACAAACACCCAGGCCCTCCACTTT. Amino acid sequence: CASSQTTNTQALHF.

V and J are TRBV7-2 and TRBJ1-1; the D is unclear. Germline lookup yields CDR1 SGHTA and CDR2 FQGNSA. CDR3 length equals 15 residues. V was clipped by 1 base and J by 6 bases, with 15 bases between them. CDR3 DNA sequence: TGTGCCAGCAGCTTAGGGGCCTCCGGTCGGGCTGAAGCTTTCTTT. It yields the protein CASSLGASGRAEAFF.

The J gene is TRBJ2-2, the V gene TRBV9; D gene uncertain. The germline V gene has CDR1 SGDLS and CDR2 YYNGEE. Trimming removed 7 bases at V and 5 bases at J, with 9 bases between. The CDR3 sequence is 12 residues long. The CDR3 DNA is TGTGCCAGCGGTATTGGTACCGGGGAGCTGTTTTTT. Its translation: CASGIGTGELFF.

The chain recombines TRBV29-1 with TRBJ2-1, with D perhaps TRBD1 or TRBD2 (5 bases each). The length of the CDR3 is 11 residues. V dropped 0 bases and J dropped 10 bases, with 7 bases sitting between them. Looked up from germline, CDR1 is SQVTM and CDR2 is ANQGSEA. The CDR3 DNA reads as TGCAGCGTTGAAGAGAGGGACGAGCAGTTCTTC. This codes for CSVEERDEQFF.

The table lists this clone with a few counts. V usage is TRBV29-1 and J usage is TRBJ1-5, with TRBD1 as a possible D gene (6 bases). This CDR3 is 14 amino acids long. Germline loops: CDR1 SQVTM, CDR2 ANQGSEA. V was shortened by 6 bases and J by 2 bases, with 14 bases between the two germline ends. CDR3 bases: TGCAGCGTCGCGGGGGACACAGGCAATCAGCCCCAGCATTTT. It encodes CSVAGDTGNQPQHF.

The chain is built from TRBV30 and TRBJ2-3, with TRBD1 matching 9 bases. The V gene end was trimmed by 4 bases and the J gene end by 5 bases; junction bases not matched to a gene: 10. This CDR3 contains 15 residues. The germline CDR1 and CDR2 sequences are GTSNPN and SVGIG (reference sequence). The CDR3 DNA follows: TGTGCCTGGAAACAGGACAGGGGCAGAAGAGATACGCAGTATTTT. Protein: CAWKQDRGRRDTQYF.

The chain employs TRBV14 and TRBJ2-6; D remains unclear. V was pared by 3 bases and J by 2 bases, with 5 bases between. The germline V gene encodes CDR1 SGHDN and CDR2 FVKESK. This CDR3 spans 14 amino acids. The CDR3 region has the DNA TGTGCCAGCAGCCAGGCCGCTGGGGCCAACGTCCTGACTTTC. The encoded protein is CASSQAAGANVLTF.

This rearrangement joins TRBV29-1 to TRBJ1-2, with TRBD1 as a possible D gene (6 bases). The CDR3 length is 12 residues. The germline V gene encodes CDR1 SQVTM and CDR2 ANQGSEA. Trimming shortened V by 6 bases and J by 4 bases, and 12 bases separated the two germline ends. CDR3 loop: CSVTGNSYGYTF. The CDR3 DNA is TGCAGCGTCACAGGGAATTCCTATGGCTACACCTTC. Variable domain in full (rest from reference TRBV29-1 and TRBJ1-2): SAVISQKPSRDICQRGTSLTIQCQVDSQVTMMFWYRQQPGQSLTLIATANQGSEATYESGFVIDKFPISRPNLTFSTLTVSNMSPEDSSIYLCSVTGNSYGYTFGSGTRLTVV.